This TCR beta chain was retrieved from a study of T-cell reconstitution after alpha-beta-depleted transplantation in children. The CDR3 has 13 residues. V was clipped by 7 bases and J by 7 bases; unmatched bases: 9. In germline, CDR1 is SQVTM, CDR2 ANQGSEA. Concerning this clonotype: Its antigen is unidentified.

Unique molecular identifiers were used to barcode this TCRbeta library. TCRdb used MiXCR to reprocess the PCR reads, holding one entry per CDR3 protein. The data hold a few hundred thousand distinct CDR3 sequences, with about 40% observed a single time. Study findings and constraints: From newly produced T cells came most of the T-cell counts and diversity one year after transplant. Surviving recipient T cells and intrathymic progenitors accounted for some patients' high TCRbeta diversity at day 60. Where alpha-beta T cells came from about two months after transplant was reportedly several hundred expanded graft clones.

The clonotype was recovered from a girl aged 2 to 9 with aplastic anemia, due to receive a stem cell transplant. This sequence joins TRBV29-1 and TRBJ2-4, with 8 nucleotides matching TRBD1. The sample here was PBMCs, taken before TCRalphabeta/CD19-depleted stem cell transplant. As DNA, the CDR3 is TGCAGCGCCCAGGGGGCGACCCAGAACATTCAGTACTTC. It specifies CSAQGATQNIQYF.